This T cell receptor (beta chain) was identified during a study of OX40 agonist ivuxolimab in advanced cancers. Overall study context: Dose-escalation patients suffered from hepatocellular carcinoma, melanoma, renal cell or head and neck cancer. Two patients with cutaneous melanoma and one with hepatocellular carcinoma, three in total, showed partial responses.

Losses at the gene ends were 9 bases for V and 3 bases for J; bases not matched to a gene: 11. The CDR3 spans 15 residues. CDR1 LNHDA and CDR2 SQIVND come from the germline V gene (reference sequence). Notes on this clone: Its antigen is not known.

Sequenced by immunoSEQ multiplex PCR; TCRdb stores in-frame clones only, minus some. The sample lists tens of thousands of clones, around 89% occurring once. Study-level points and caveats: More expanded clones were found, on average, in CD8+ than in CD4+ T cells. Among some nonresponders, normalized T-cell clonal expansion was also low.

The sequence was collected from an adult with an advanced solid tumor such as melanoma, head and neck, liver or kidney cancer. The chain recombines TRBV19 with TRBJ1-5, with TRBD1 matching over 7 bases. Source: CD4+ or CD8+ T cells sorted from blood, taken in a trial of the OX40 agonist ivuxolimab. CDR3 amino acids: CARAPQGFLNQPQHF. The CDR3 DNA is TGTGCCAGAGCCCCACAGGGGTTTCTCAATCAGCCCCAGCATTTT.